This TCR beta chain is drawn from a study of T cell changes during pregnancy in multiple sclerosis. The V gene lost 4 bases and the J gene lost 8 bases, with 15 bases spanning the gap. This CDR3 spans 14 amino acids. Per the germline V gene, CDR1 is MNHEY and CDR2 is SVGAGI. The table came from immunoSEQ multiplex PCR; TCRdb's copy has only in-frame clones and leaves some out. The sample includes some 41,000 clones, approximately 91% seen only once; the top ten take approximately 1.5%. This clone came up once. The sample taken for sequencing was PBMCs (not recorded whether the cells were cultured). V is TRBV6-5 and J is TRBJ1-5; a weak D match, TRBD1 (5 bases). This TCR was sampled from a female donor with multiple sclerosis, enrolled in a pregnancy study. DNA of the CDR3: TGTGCCAGCAGTTTCCGCGTCAGGGATGAGCCCCAGCATTTT. Its protein is CASSFRVRDEPQHF.